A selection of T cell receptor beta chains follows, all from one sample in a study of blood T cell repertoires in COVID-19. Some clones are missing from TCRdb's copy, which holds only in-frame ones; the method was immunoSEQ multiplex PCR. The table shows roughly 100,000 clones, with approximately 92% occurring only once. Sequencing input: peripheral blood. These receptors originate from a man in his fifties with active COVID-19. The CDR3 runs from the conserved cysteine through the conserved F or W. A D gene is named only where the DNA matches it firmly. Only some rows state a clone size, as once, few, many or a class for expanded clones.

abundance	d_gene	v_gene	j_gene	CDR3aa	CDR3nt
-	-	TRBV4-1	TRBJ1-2	CASSQGGRYGYTF	TGCGCCAGCAGCCAAGGTGGGCGCTATGGCTACACCTTC
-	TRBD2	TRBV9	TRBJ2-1	CASSVSVSGIGGNEQFF	TGTGCCAGCAGCGTAAGCGTTAGCGGGATCGGTGGCAATGAGCAGTTCTTC
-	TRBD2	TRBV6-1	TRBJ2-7	CASSDSGSYEQYF	TGTGCCAGCAGTGACAGCGGGAGCTACGAGCAGTACTTC
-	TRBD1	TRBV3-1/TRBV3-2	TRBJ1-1	CASSQTGAEAFF	TGTGCCAGCAGCCAAACAGGGGCCGAAGCTTTCTTT
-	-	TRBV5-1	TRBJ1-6	CASSLLGTSSYNSPLHF	TGCGCCAGCAGCTTGTTGGGGACTAGCTCCTATAATTCACCCCTCCACTTT
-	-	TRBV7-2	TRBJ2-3	CASSLRRPRTDTQYF	TGTGCCAGCAGCCTTCGCCGACCGAGGACAGATACGCAGTATTTT
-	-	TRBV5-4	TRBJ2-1	CGVRGMHNEQFF	TGTGGGGTCAGGGGAATGCACAATGAGCAGTTCTTC
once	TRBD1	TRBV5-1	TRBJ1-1	CASSLQGANTEAFF	TGCGCCAGCAGCTTACAGGGGGCTAATACTGAAGCTTTCTTT
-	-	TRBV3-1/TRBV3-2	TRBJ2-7	CASSQNLVNEQYF	TGTGCCAGCAGCCAAAATCTAGTGAACGAGCAGTACTTC
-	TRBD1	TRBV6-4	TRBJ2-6	CASIVGPGQGGCGANVLTF	TGTGCCAGCATCGTCGGACCGGGACAGGGGGGATGTGGGGCCAACGTCCTGACTTTC
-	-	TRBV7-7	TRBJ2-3	CASSFGEGTDTQYF	TGTGCCAGCAGCTTTGGGGAGGGCACAGATACGCAGTATTTT
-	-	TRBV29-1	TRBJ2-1	CSVDPTRSSYNEQFF	TGCAGCGTTGACCCTACGCGGAGCTCCTACAATGAGCAGTTCTTC
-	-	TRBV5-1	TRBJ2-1	CASSSEGTSYNEQFF	TGCGCCAGCAGCTCAGAGGGCACCTCCTACAATGAGCAGTTCTTC
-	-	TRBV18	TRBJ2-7	CASSPGYNREEHEQYF	TGTGCCAGCTCACCGGGCTACAACAGGGAAGAACACGAGCAGTACTTC
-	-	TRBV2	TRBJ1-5	CASRGGISNQPQHF	TGTGCCAGCAGGGGGGGGATTAGCAATCAGCCCCAGCATTTT
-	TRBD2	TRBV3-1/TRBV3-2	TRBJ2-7	CASSQTSGPYEQYF	TGTGCCAGCAGTCAGACTAGCGGACCCTACGAGCAGTACTTC
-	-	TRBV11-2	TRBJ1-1	CASSQDRVTAFF	TGTGCCAGCAGTCAAGACCGGGTTACAGCTTTCTTT
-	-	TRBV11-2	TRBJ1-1	CASKGGNTEAFF	TGTGCCAGCAAAGGCGGGAACACTGAAGCTTTCTTT
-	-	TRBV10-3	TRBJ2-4	CAISESPGKNIQYF	TGTGCCATCAGTGAGTCGCCAGGTAAAAACATTCAGTACTTC
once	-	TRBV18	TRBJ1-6	CASSPRQNNSPLHF	TGTGCCAGCTCACCTCGTCAGAATAATTCACCCCTCCACTTT
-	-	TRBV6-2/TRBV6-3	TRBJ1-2	CASSRAGSYGYTF	TGTGCCAGCAGTCGTGCAGGGTCCTATGGCTACACCTTC
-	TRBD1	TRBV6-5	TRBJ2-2	CASSRDRGSGELFF	TGTGCCAGCAGTCGAGACAGGGGGTCCGGGGAGCTGTTTTTT
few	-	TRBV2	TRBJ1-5	CASRTAASGQPQHF	TGTGCCAGCAGGACAGCCGCCTCAGGGCAGCCCCAGCATTTT
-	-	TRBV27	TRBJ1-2	CATQAGQGYGYTF	TGTGCCACCCAGGCGGGGCAGGGCTATGGCTACACCTTC
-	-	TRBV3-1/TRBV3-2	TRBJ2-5	CASSQGSVETQYF	TGTGCCAGCAGCCAAGGGTCGGTAGAGACCCAGTACTTC
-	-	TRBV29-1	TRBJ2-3	CSVCSIGPTAQTTDTQYF	TGCAGCGTTTGTTCCATCGGCCCGACAGCGCAGACGACAGATACGCAGTATTTT
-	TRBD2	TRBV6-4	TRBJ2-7	CASRDKQRTSSYEQYF	TGTGCCAGCAGAGACAAACAAAGGACTAGCTCCTACGAGCAGTACTTC
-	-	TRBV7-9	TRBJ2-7	CASSLSSTPGQYF	TGTGCCAGCAGCTTATCTAGCACCCCGGGGCAGTACTTC
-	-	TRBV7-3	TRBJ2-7	CASSSGRESEQYF	TGTGCCAGCAGCTCCGGTAGGGAGAGCGAGCAGTACTTC
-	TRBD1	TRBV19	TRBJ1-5	CASSYDGTGVQPQHF	TGTGCCAGTAGCTACGACGGGACAGGGGTTCAGCCCCAGCATTTT
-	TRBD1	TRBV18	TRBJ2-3	CASSSTRTGPAGDTQYF	TGTGCCAGCTCAAGCACACGGACAGGCCCGGCAGGAGATACGCAGTATTTT
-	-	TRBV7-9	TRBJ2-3	CASSLAPQPNRQYF	TGTGCCAGCAGCTTAGCTCCCCAACCCAACAGGCAGTATTTT
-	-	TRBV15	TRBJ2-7	CATSPGQGWEQYF	TGTGCCACCAGCCCCGGGCAGGGCTGGGAGCAGTACTTC
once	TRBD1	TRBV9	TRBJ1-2	CASRLGQGSNYGYTF	TGTGCCAGCCGCCTGGGACAGGGCTCTAACTATGGCTACACCTTC
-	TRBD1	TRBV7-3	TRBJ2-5	CASSTGDRGLETQYF	TGTGCCAGCAGCACCGGGGACAGGGGGTTGGAGACCCAGTACTTC
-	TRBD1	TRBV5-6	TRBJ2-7	CASSLQGNRYEQYF	TGTGCCAGCAGCCTACAGGGGAATCGTTACGAGCAGTACTTC
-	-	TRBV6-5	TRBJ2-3	CAIPPSTEDTDTQYF	TGTGCCATCCCTCCCTCGACAGAAGACACAGATACGCAGTATTTT
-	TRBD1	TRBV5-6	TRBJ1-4	CASSLYRGRGDEKLFF	TGTGCCAGCAGCTTGTATAGGGGGCGCGGGGATGAAAAACTGTTTTTT
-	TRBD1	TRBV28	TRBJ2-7	CASSRQGSHEQYF	TGTGCCAGCAGTCGACAGGGGTCCCACGAGCAGTACTTC
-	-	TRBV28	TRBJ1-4	CASSPAPGWSEKLFF	TGTGCCAGCAGTCCCGCCCCGGGATGGAGCGAAAAACTGTTTTTT
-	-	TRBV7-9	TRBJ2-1	CASSLQGGVGNEQFF	TGTGCCAGCAGCTTACAGGGGGGAGTAGGGAATGAGCAGTTCTTC
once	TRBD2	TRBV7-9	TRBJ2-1	CASSLSGRANNEQFF	TGTGCCAGCAGCCTTAGCGGGAGGGCCAACAATGAGCAGTTCTTC
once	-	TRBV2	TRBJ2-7	CAGSSLAVAYEQYF	TGTGCCGGATCCAGCCTGGCGGTTGCCTACGAGCAGTACTTC
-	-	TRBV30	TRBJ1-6	CAWSVGGGNSPLHF	TGTGCCTGGAGTGTAGGGGGTGGAAATTCACCCCTCCACTTT
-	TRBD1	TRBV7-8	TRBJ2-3	CASSLDQGADTQYF	TGTGCCAGCAGCTTAGACCAGGGGGCAGATACGCAGTATTTT
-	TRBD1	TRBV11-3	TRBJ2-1	CASSSGDRAYDEQFF	TGTGCCAGCAGCTCAGGGGACAGGGCGTATGATGAGCAGTTCTTC
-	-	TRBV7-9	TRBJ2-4	CASSSAGLFIQYF	TGTGCCAGCAGCTCTGCGGGACTCTTCATTCAGTACTTC
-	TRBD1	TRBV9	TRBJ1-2	CASSPGQGNGYTF	TGTGCCAGCAGCCCCGGACAGGGTAATGGCTACACCTTC
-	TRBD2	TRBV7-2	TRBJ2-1	CASSYTSGSVNEQFF	TGTGCCAGCAGCTACACTAGCGGGAGCGTTAATGAGCAGTTCTTC
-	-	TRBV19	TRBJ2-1	CASTSGFTNEQFF	TGTGCCAGTACCAGCGGGTTTACTAATGAGCAGTTCTTC
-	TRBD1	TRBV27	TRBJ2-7	CASGRTGDVLYEQYF	TGTGCCAGCGGCCGGACAGGGGACGTATTATACGAGCAGTACTTC
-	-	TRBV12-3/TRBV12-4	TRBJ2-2	CASRSYTGELFF	TGTGCCAGCAGATCGTACACCGGGGAGCTGTTTTTT
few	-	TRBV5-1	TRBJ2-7	CASSRSYAGRGNYEQYF	TGCGCCAGCAGCCGATCCTATGCGGGACGGGGGAACTACGAGCAGTACTTC
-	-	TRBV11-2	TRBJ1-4	CASSLGQGPPNEKLFF	TGTGCCAGCAGCTTGGGGCAGGGCCCGCCTAATGAAAAACTGTTTTTT
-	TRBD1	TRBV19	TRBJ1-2	CASSIIKDRVNGYTF	TGTGCCAGTAGTATCATTAAGGACAGGGTTAATGGCTACACCTTC
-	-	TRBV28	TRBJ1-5	CASSLEATTGYQPQHF	TGTGCCAGCAGCCTAGAGGCGACCACAGGGTATCAGCCCCAGCATTTT
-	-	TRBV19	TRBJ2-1	CASSIVLESDEQFF	TGTGCCAGTAGTATTGTCCTAGAGTCGGATGAGCAGTTCTTC